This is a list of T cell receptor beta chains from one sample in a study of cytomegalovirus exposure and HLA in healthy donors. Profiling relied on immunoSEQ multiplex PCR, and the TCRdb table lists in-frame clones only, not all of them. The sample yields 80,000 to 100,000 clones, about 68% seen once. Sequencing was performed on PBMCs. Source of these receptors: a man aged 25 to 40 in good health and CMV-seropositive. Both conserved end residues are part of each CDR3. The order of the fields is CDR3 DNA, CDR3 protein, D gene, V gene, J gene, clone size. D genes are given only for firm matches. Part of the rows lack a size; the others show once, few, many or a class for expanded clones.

DNA: TGTGCCAGCAGCTGGGGGGGCAGGCTTTTGGCTTTCTTT; CDR3: CASSWGGRLLAFF; D: NA; V: TRBV7-2; J: TRBJ1-1; size: NA
DNA: TGTGCCAGCACCCTAAGCGGGGGGGGCACCGGGGAGCTGTTTTTT; CDR3: CASTLSGGGTGELFF; D: TRBD2; V: TRBV27; J: TRBJ2-2; size: NA
DNA: TGTGCCTGGAGTGCCCCGCGGGGAGTGTACGAGACCCAGTACTTC; CDR3: CAWSAPRGVYETQYF; D: NA; V: TRBV30; J: TRBJ2-5; size: NA
DNA: TGTGCCAGCAGCTTAGGGACAGGGGCCTACGAGCAGTACTTC; CDR3: CASSLGTGAYEQYF; D: TRBD1; V: TRBV7-9; J: TRBJ2-7; size: NA
DNA: TGTGCCAGCAGCTGGCGGGCCGAAGCTTTCTTT; CDR3: CASSWRAEAFF; D: NA; V: TRBV5-6; J: TRBJ1-1; size: few
DNA: TGTGCCAGCTCACGTGGACAGGGAATAGCGGATTATAATTCACCCCTCCACTTT; CDR3: CASSRGQGIADYNSPLHF; D: TRBD1; V: TRBV18; J: TRBJ1-6; size: NA
DNA: TGCGCCAGCAGCTCCCAGACAGGGGATTCCTACAATGAGCAGTTCTTC; CDR3: CASSSQTGDSYNEQFF; D: TRBD1; V: TRBV5-1; J: TRBJ2-1; size: once
DNA: TGTGCCAGCAGCTCTTACGCGGGGGACAGGGGCACTGAAGCTTTCTTT; CDR3: CASSSYAGDRGTEAFF; D: TRBD1; V: TRBV7-9; J: TRBJ1-1; size: NA
DNA: TGTGCCAGCAGTCTCGAAGGGACTAGCTCCTACGAGCAGTACTTC; CDR3: CASSLEGTSSYEQYF; D: TRBD2; V: TRBV2; J: TRBJ2-7; size: once
DNA: TGTGCCAGCAGCTCCCGTACTAGCGGGAGTCCCCAGGCCTCCTACGAGCAGTACTTC; CDR3: CASSSRTSGSPQASYEQYF; D: TRBD2; V: TRBV7-9; J: TRBJ2-7; size: few
DNA: TGTGCCTGCCGACGGGATCAAGAGACCCAGTACTTC; CDR3: CACRRDQETQYF; D: NA; V: TRBV6-5; J: TRBJ2-5; size: NA
DNA: TGTGCCTGGAGTCCCGACAGGGACGAGCAGTACTTC; CDR3: CAWSPDRDEQYF; D: TRBD1; V: TRBV30; J: TRBJ2-7; size: few
DNA: TGTGCCAGCAGCTTGATGATGGCGGGGGGGGATGGTTCAGCTAAATCGCAGTATTTT; CDR3: CASSLMMAGGDGSAKSQYF; D: TRBD2; V: TRBV5-4; J: TRBJ2-3; size: NA
DNA: TGTGCCAGCAGCTTGAACGGAGGTTATAATTCACCCCTCCACTTT; CDR3: CASSLNGGYNSPLHF; D: NA; V: TRBV5-6; J: TRBJ1-6; size: NA
DNA: TGTGCCTGGAAAGGACAGGGGAAAGAGACCCAGTACTTC; CDR3: CAWKGQGKETQYF; D: TRBD1; V: TRBV30; J: TRBJ2-5; size: NA
DNA: TGTGCCAGCTCGGGACAGGGGAGCGGGGGCTATGGCTACACCTTC; CDR3: CASSGQGSGGYGYTF; D: TRBD1; V: TRBV19; J: TRBJ1-2; size: few
DNA: TGCGCCAGCAGCTTGGCAGGTTCTGAAGCTTTCTTT; CDR3: CASSLAGSEAFF; D: NA; V: TRBV5-1; J: TRBJ1-1; size: once
DNA: TGTGCCAGCAGTGGACAGAGGCCCCAGCATTTT; CDR3: CASSGQRPQHF; D: NA; V: TRBV28; J: TRBJ1-5; size: NA
DNA: TGTGCCAGCAGCGCTTTCTTCCTAGCGGGAGGGGTCGGGGAGCTGTTTTTT; CDR3: CASSAFFLAGGVGELFF; D: TRBD2; V: TRBV9; J: TRBJ2-2; size: NA
DNA: TGTGCCAGCAGCTTATTAGGGACAGCTAACTATGGCTACACCTTC; CDR3: CASSLLGTANYGYTF; D: TRBD1; V: TRBV7-9; J: TRBJ1-2; size: NA
DNA: TGTGCCAGCGGGCCTTACCTCTCTGGAAACACCATATATTTT; CDR3: CASGPYLSGNTIYF; D: NA; V: TRBV6-5; J: TRBJ1-3; size: once
DNA: TGTGCCAGCAGCACTAGTGGGGTACGGCTCTATGGCTACACCTTC; CDR3: CASSTSGVRLYGYTF; D: NA; V: TRBV7-9; J: TRBJ1-2; size: NA
DNA: TGTGCCAGCAGCTGGAGGGTGGGAGATGAAGCTTTCTTT; CDR3: CASSWRVGDEAFF; D: NA; V: TRBV11-3; J: TRBJ1-1; size: once
DNA: TGTGCCAGCAGCTCACAGGGGGGAGACACCGGGGAGCTGTTTTTT; CDR3: CASSSQGGDTGELFF; D: TRBD1; V: TRBV6-5; J: TRBJ2-2; size: NA
DNA: TGTGCCAGCAGCAAGGGACTACGCAATGAGCAGTTCTTC; CDR3: CASSKGLRNEQFF; D: TRBD2; V: TRBV5-6; J: TRBJ2-1; size: NA
DNA: TGTGCCAGCAGCTTAGCTAATCCGGGGTTTAGAGTGAGAAACACCATATATTTT; CDR3: CASSLANPGFRVRNTIYF; D: NA; V: TRBV7-9; J: TRBJ1-3; size: NA
DNA: TGCGCCAGCAGCTTGTATGGGCGGGAGGAGGTCACAGATACGCAGTATTTT; CDR3: CASSLYGREEVTDTQYF; D: TRBD2; V: TRBV5-1; J: TRBJ2-3; size: once
DNA: TGTGCCAGCAGCTTTTCCTTGAACACTGAAGCTTTCTTT; CDR3: CASSFSLNTEAFF; D: NA; V: TRBV27; J: TRBJ1-1; size: NA
DNA: TGCGCCAGCAGCTTGGTCCTAGTCAGCTCCTACAATGAGCAGTTCTTC; CDR3: CASSLVLVSSYNEQFF; D: NA; V: TRBV5-1; J: TRBJ2-1; size: once
DNA: TGTGCCAGCAGTGGCAGGGCAGCTAATAATTCACCCCTCCACTTT; CDR3: CASSGRAANNSPLHF; D: NA; V: TRBV2; J: TRBJ1-6; size: few
DNA: TGTGCCAGCAGCTTAGGCCTAAGGAACACCGGGGAGCTGTTTTTT; CDR3: CASSLGLRNTGELFF; D: NA; V: TRBV11-1; J: TRBJ2-2; size: NA
DNA: TGTGCCAGCAGGTACAGGGACTTGAACACTGAAGCTTTCTTT; CDR3: CASRYRDLNTEAFF; D: NA; V: TRBV6-6; J: TRBJ1-1; size: once
DNA: TGTGCCAGCAGTTCTCAGGGGAACACCATATATTTT; CDR3: CASSSQGNTIYF; D: NA; V: TRBV2; J: TRBJ1-3; size: NA
DNA: TGTGCCAGCAGTGAATTCGGAGGGAGCTCCTACAATGAGCAGTTCTTC; CDR3: CASSEFGGSSYNEQFF; D: NA; V: TRBV25-1; J: TRBJ2-1; size: NA